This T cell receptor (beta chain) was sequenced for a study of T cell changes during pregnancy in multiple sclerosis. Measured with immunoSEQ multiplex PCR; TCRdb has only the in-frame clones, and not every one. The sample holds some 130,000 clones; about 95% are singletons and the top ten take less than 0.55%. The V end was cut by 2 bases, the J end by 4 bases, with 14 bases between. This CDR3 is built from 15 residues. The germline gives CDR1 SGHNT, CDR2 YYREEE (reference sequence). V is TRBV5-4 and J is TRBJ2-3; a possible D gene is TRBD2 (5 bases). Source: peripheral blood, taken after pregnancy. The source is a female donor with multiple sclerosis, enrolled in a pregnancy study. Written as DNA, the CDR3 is TGTGCCAGCAGCTTTAACGGAGGCAGTCCAGATACGCAGTATTTT. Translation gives CASSFNGGSPDTQYF.